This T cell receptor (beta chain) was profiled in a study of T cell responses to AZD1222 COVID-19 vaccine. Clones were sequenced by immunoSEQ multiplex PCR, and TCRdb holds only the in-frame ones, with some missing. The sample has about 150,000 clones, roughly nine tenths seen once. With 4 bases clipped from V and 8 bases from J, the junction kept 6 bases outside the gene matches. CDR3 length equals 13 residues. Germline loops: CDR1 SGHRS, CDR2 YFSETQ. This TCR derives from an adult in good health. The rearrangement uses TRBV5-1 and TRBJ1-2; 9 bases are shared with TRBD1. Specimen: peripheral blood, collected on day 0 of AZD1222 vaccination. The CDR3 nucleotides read TGCGCCAGCAGCCCGGGACAGGGAGGGGGCTACACCTTC. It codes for CASSPGQGGGYTF.